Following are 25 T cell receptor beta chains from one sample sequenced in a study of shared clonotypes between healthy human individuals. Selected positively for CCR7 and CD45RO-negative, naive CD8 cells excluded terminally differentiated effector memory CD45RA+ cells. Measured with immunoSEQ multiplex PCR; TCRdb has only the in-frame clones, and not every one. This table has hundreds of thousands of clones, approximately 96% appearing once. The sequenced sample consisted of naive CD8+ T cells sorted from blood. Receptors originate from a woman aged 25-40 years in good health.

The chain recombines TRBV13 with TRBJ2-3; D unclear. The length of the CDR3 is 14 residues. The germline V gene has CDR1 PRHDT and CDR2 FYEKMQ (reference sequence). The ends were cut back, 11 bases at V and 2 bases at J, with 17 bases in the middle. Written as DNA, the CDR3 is TGTGCCGGTTCGGGCCAACCTTCCACAGATACGCAGTATTTT. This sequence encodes CAGSGQPSTDTQYF.

The CDR3 DNA reads as TGTGCCAGCAGTCCGCCGGACAATTACAATGAGCAGTTCTTC. This encodes CASSPPDNYNEQFF. V gene TRBV27 combines with J gene TRBJ2-1, with D perhaps matching TRBD1 (5 bases). V was cut by 5 bases and J by 4 bases, with 12 bases left in between. The CDR3 extends over 14 amino acids. Per germline, CDR1 MNHEY and CDR2 SMNVEV (reference sequence).

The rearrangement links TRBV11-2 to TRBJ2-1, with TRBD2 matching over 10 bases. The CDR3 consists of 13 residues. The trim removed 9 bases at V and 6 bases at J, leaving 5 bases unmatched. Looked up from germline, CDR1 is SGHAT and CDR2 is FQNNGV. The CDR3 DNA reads TGTGCCAGTATAGCGGGAGGCTCCAATGAGCAGTTCTTC. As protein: CASIAGGSNEQFF.

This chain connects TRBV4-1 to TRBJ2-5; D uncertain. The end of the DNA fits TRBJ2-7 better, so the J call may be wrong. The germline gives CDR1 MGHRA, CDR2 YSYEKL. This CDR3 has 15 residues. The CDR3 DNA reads TGCGCCAGCAGCCAAGATGGAAGGGTAGCTTACGAGCAGTACTTC. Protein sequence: CASSQDGRVAYEQYF.

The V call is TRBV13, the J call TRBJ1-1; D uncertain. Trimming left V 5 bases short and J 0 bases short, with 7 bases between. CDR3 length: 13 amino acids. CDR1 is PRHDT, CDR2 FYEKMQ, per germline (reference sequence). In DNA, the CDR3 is TGTGCCAGCAGCATTCTTATGAACACTGAAGCTTTCTTT. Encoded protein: CASSILMNTEAFF.

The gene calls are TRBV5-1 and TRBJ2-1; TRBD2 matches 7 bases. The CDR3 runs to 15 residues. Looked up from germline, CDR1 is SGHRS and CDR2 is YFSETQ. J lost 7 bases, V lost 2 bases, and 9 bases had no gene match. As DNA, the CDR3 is TGCGCCAGCAGCTTAGTGGGAGGGCCTTTGAATGAGCAGTTCTTC. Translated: CASSLVGGPLNEQFF.

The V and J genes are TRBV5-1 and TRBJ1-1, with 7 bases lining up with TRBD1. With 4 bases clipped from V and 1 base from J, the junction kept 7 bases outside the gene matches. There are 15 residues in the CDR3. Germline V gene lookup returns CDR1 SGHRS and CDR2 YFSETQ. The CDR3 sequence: CASSARDSENTEAFF. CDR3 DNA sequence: TGCGCCAGCAGCGCACGGGACAGTGAGAACACTGAAGCTTTCTTT.

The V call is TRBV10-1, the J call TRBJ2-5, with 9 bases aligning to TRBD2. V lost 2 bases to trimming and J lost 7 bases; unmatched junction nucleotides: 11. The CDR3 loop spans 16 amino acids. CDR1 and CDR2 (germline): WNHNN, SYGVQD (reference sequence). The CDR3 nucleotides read TGCGCCAGCAGTGAGCTGATTAGCGGGAGCGGCGGGACCCAGTACTTC. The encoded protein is CASSELISGSGGTQYF.

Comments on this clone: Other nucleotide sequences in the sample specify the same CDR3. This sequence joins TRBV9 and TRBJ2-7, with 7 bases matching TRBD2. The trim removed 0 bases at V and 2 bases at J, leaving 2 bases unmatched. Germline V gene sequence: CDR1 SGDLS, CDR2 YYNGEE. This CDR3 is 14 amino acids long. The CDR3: CASSVGGGTYEQYF. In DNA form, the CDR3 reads TGTGCCAGCAGCGTAGGGGGAGGGACCTACGAGCAGTACTTC. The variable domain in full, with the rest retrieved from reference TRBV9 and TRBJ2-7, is DSGVTQTPKHLITATGQRVTLRCSPRSGDLSVYWYQQSLDQGLQFLIQYYNGEERAKGNILERFSAQQFPDLHSELNLSSLELGDSALYFCASSVGGGTYEQYFGPGTRLTVT.

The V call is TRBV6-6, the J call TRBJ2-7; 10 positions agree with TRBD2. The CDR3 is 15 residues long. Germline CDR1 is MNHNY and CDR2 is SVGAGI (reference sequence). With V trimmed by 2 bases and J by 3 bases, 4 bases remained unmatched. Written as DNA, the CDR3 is TGTGCCAGCAGTTACGCTAGCGGGAGTTTCTACGAGCAGTACTTC. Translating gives CASSYASGSFYEQYF.

The CDR3 bases are TGTGCCAGCAGCTTGGGACAGGGGAGCGGTCACGAGCAGTACTTC. Amino acids: CASSLGQGSGHEQYF. V gene TRBV11-2 combines with J gene TRBJ2-7; 10 nucleotides match TRBD1. This CDR3 has 15 residues. Germline CDR1 SGHAT, CDR2 FQNNGV. With 3 bases clipped from V and 5 bases from J, the junction kept 7 bases outside the gene matches. Using reference TRBV11-2 and TRBJ2-7 for the parts outside the CDR3, the full variable domain is EAGVAQSPRYKIIEKRQSVAFWCNPISGHATLYWYQQILGQGPKLLIQFQNNGVVDDSQLPKDRFSAERLKGVDSTLKIQPAKLEDSAVYLCASSLGQGSGHEQYFGPGTRLTVT.

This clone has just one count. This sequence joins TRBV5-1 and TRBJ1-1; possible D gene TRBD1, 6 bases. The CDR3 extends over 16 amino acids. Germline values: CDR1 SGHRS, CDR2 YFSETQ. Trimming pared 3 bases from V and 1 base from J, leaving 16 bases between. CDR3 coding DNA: TGCGCCAGCAGCTACGCCAAACAGGGAACGAACACTGAAGCTTTCTTT. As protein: CASSYAKQGTNTEAFF.

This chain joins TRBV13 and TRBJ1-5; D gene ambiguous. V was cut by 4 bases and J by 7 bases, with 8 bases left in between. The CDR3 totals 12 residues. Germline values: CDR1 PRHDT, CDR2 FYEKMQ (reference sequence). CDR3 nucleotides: TGTGCCAGCAGCTCAGGTACGCAGCCCCAGCATTTT. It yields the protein CASSSGTQPQHF. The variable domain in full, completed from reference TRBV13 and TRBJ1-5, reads AAGVIQSPRHLIKEKRETATLKCYPIPRHDTVYWYQQGPGQDPQFLISFYEKMQSDKGSIPDRFSAQQFSDYHSELNMSSLELGDSALYFCASSSGTQPQHFGDGTRLSIL.

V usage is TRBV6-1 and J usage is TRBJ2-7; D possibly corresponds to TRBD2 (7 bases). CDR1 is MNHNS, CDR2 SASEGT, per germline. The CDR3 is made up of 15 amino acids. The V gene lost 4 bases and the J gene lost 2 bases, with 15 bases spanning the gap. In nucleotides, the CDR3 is TGTGCCAGCAGTGGCGGGGGCCCACTTACCTACGAGCAGTACTTC. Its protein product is CASSGGGPLTYEQYF.

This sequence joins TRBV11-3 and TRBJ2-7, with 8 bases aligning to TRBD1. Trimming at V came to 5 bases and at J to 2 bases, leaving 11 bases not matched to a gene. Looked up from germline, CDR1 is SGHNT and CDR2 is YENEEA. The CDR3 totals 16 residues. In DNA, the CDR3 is TGTGCCAGCAGCCCCGGATTGGGACAGGCAGCCTACGAGCAGTACTTC. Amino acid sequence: CASSPGLGQAAYEQYF.

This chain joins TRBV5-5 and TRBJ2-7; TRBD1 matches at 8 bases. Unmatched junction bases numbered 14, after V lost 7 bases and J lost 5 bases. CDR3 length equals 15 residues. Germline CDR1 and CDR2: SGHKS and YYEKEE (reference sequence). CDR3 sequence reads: CASRTARTGTNEQYF. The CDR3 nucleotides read TGTGCCAGCCGGACCGCAAGGACAGGGACAAACGAGCAGTACTTC. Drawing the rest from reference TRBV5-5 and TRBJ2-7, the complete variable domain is DAGVTQSPTHLIKTRGQQVTLRCSPISGHKSVSWYQQVLGQGPQFIFQYYEKEERGRGNFPDRFSARQFPNYSSELNVNALLLGDSALYLCASRTARTGTNEQYFGPGTRLTVT.

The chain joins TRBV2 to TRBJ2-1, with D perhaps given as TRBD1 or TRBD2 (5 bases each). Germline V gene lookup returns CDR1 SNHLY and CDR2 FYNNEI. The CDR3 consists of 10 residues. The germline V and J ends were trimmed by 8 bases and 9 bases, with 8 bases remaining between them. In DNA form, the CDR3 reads TGTGCCAGCGAGGGGACTGAGCAGTTCTTC. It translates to CASEGTEQFF.

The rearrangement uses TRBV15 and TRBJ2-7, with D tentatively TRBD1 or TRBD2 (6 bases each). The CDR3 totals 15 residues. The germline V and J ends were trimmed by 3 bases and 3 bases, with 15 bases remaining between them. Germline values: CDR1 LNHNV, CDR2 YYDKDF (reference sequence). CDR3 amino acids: CATSSRGGLNYEQYF. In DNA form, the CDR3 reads TGTGCCACCAGCAGCCGAGGGGGACTTAACTACGAGCAGTACTTC.

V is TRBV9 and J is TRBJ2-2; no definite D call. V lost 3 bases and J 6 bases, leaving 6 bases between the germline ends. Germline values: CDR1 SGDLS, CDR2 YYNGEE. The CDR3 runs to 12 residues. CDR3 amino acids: CASSDGSGELFF. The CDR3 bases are TGTGCCAGCAGCGATGGGTCCGGGGAGCTGTTTTTT.

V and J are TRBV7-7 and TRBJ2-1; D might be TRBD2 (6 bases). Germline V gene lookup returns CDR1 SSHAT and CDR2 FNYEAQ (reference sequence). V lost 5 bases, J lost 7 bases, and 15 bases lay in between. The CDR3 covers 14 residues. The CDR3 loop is CASSDGRGVNEQFF. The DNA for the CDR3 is TGTGCCAGCAGCGACGGGAGAGGGGTAAATGAGCAGTTCTTC.

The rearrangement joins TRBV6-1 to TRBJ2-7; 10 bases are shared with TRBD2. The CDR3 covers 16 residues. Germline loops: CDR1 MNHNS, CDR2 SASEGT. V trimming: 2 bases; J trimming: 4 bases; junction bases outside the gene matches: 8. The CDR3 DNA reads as TGTGCCAGCAGTGAACCCGCTAGCGGGAGCTGGTACGAGCAGTACTTC. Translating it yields CASSEPASGSWYEQYF.

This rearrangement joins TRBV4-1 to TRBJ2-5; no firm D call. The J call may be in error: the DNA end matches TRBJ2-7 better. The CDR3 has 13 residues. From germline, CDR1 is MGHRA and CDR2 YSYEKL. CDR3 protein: CASSQTSSYEQYF. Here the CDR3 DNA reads TGCGCCAGCAGCCAAACTTCATCTTACGAGCAGTACTTC.

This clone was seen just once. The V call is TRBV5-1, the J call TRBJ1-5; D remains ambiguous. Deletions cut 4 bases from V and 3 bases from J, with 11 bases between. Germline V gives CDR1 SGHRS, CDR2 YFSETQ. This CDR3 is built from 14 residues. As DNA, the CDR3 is TGCGCCAGCAGCGAGGGAGTTCACAATCAGCCCCAGCATTTT. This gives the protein CASSEGVHNQPQHF.

The DNA of the CDR3 is TGTGCCAGCAGACCAACTAGCGGGAGTTTGGGGGATGGGGAGACCCAGTACTTC. This encodes CASRPTSGSLGDGETQYF. The chain is built from TRBV7-8 and TRBJ2-5, with TRBD2 matching 11 bases. CDR1 and CDR2 from the germline V gene are SGHVS and FQNEAQ. V dropped 6 bases and J dropped 5; count of bases not matched to a gene: 17. CDR3 length: 18 amino acids.

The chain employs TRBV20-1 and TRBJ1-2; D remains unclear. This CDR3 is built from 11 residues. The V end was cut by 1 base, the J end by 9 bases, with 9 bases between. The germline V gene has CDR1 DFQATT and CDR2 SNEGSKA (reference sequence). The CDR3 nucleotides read TGCAGTGCTAGAGGAAGCCCGAGCTACACCTTC. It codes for CSARGSPSYTF.